The 26 T cell receptor beta chains in this list originate from one sample, sequenced in a study of blood T cell repertoires in COVID-19 (TCRdb year 2020). Library preparation used the immunoSEQ multiplex PCR assay. Held by TCRdb, this immuneACCESS table contains in-frame sequences only and omits some clones. Under half of the omission traces to an unresolved V gene where checked; the cause of the rest is unknown. In all, the sample holds around 110,000 clones, and 90% of those were seen once. Under 2% of the sample comes from the top ten. Sequencing input: peripheral blood. The receptors shown here come from a human donor with active COVID-19. The donor label of this sample is uncertain.

For this clone: Sequence at one end of the junction differs from germline and may be a read error. The rearrangement joins TRBV11-3 to TRBJ2-7; 9 bases align to TRBD1. The V gene's germline CDR1 is SGHNT and CDR2 YENEEA. The CDR3 loop spans 12 amino acids. In DNA, the CDR3 is TGTGCCAGCAGCCTCCAACAGGGGGCCCTCGTCTTC. Translation: CASSLQQGALVF.

The V call is TRBV5-1, the J call TRBJ2-3, with 9 bases aligning to TRBD2. With V trimmed by 4 bases and J by 2 bases, 5 bases remained unmatched. In germline, CDR1 is SGHRS, CDR2 YFSETQ. This CDR3 region has 15 residues. CDR3 in DNA: TGCGCCAGCAGCCCGCGGGGGGGCGTCACAGATACGCAGTATTTT. It yields the protein CASSPRGGVTDTQYF.

The rearrangement uses TRBV4-1 and TRBJ2-7; 8 bases match TRBD1. The germline CDR1 and CDR2 sequences are MGHRA and YSYEKL. V lost 0 bases and J lost 2; bases outside the gene matches: 9. The CDR3 consists of 17 residues. CDR3 region: CASSQDFRNRGAYEQYF. In nucleotides, the CDR3 is TGCGCCAGCAGCCAAGATTTTAGGAACAGGGGGGCCTACGAGCAGTACTTC.

V is TRBV5-1 and J is TRBJ2-5, with D perhaps matching TRBD1 (6 bases). The germline V gene has CDR1 SGHRS and CDR2 YFSETQ. Trimming removed 3 bases from V and 2 bases from J, with 11 bases in between. The CDR3 length is 14 residues. CDR3 amino acids: CASSWTDSQETQYF. CDR3 in DNA: TGCGCCAGCAGCTGGACAGATTCACAAGAGACCCAGTACTTC.

The V call is TRBV18, the J call TRBJ2-4; D might be TRBD1 (5 bases). CDR1 and CDR2 (germline): KGHSH, LQKENI. The CDR3 loop spans 15 amino acids. V was clipped by 5 bases and J by 3 bases, with 14 bases between them. The CDR3 here is CASSGPGLGKNIQYF. The CDR3 DNA reads TGTGCCAGCTCAGGACCAGGGTTGGGCAAAAACATTCAGTACTTC.

The chain couples TRBV18 to TRBJ2-1; no clear D gene. Trimming stripped 1 base from V and 10 bases from J, with 11 bases between. The CDR3 consists of 13 residues. Germline V gene lookup returns CDR1 KGHSH and CDR2 LQKENI. CDR3 amino acids: CASSPQSTEEQFF. In nucleotides, the CDR3 is TGTGCCAGCTCACCACAGTCAACCGAGGAGCAGTTCTTC.

The rearrangement links TRBV27 to TRBJ1-1; a possible D gene is TRBD1 (5 bases). Between the trimmed V and J ends, which lost 2 bases and 0 bases, there was a span of 10 bases. The germline V gene encodes CDR1 MNHEY and CDR2 SMNVEV (reference sequence). The CDR3 is made up of 15 amino acids. The CDR3 DNA is TGTGCCAGCAGTTTAGACAGACTGATGAACACTGAAGCTTTCTTT. Residues: CASSLDRLMNTEAFF.

The chain has TRBV15 and TRBJ2-6; TRBD1 matches at 8 bases. Germline CDR1 LNHNV, CDR2 YYDKDF (reference sequence). CDR3 length: 19 residues. With V trimmed by 0 bases and J by 2 bases, 9 bases remained unmatched. The CDR3 protein is CATSRDWVQGAPGANVLTF. CDR3 nucleotides: TGTGCCACCAGCAGAGATTGGGTGCAGGGGGCGCCTGGGGCCAACGTCCTGACTTTC.

The chain links TRBV19 to TRBJ1-5; 9 bases align to TRBD1. The V and J ends lost 5 bases and 4 bases, in that order; junction bases with no gene match: 3. Per germline, CDR1 LNHDA and CDR2 SQIVND (reference sequence). The length of the CDR3 is 14 residues. CDR3 coding DNA: TGTGCCAGTAGTGGACAGGGGAGTAATCAGCCCCAGCATTTT. Protein product: CASSGQGSNQPQHF.

The rearrangement uses TRBV24-1 and TRBJ2-1; D is possibly TRBD1 (5 bases). V shed 1 base and J shed 3 bases, with 9 bases lying between them. The CDR3 loop spans 15 amino acids. The germline V gene has CDR1 KGHDR and CDR2 SFDVKD. The CDR3 coding sequence is TGTGCCACCAGTGATTTACGGCAGGGCTACAATGAGCAGTTCTTC. This codes for CATSDLRQGYNEQFF.

There are a few counts of this clone. J is TRBJ2-3 and V is TRBV4-3; TRBD1 matches at 10 bases. The germline V gene encodes CDR1 LGHNA and CDR2 YSLEER. Unmatched junction bases numbered 4, after V lost 6 bases and J lost 1 base. This CDR3 contains 15 residues. The CDR3 sequence is CASREGTGGTDTQYF. The DNA of the CDR3 is TGCGCCAGCAGGGAGGGGACAGGGGGCACAGATACGCAGTATTTT.

The chain has TRBV7-9 and TRBJ2-2, with TRBD1 identical over 9 bases. The CDR3 has 16 residues. Losses at the gene ends were 3 bases for V and 4 bases for J; bases not matched to a gene: 6. Germline lookup yields CDR1 SEHNR and CDR2 FQNEAQ (reference sequence). The CDR3, as DNA: TGTGCCAGCAGCTTCATCGGGACAGGGCCCACCGGGGAGCTGTTTTTT. Amino acids: CASSFIGTGPTGELFF.

The gene calls are TRBV7-9 and TRBJ2-1; TRBD2 might be the D (5 bases). CDR3 length: 18 amino acids. The V gene's germline CDR1 is SEHNR and CDR2 FQNEAQ (reference sequence). The ends were cut back, 0 bases at V and 0 bases at J, with 15 bases in the middle. This CDR3 reads CASSLALSGRLSYNEQFF. In nucleotides, the CDR3 is TGTGCCAGCAGCTTAGCGCTGAGCGGACGCCTCTCCTACAATGAGCAGTTCTTC.

V is TRBV12-3 or TRBV12-4 and J is TRBJ2-1; perhaps TRBD1 as D (6 bases). The CDR3 contains 13 residues. V was pared by 0 bases and J by 9 bases, with 9 bases between. This CDR3 reads CASSLAFRGEQFF. As DNA, the CDR3 is TGTGCCAGCAGTTTAGCGTTCAGGGGTGAGCAGTTCTTC.

This sequence joins TRBV23-1 and TRBJ1-1, with D possibly being TRBD1 (6 bases). TRBV23-1 is sorted into the ORF group, with uncertain function. The CDR3 is 12 residues long. Trimming removed 10 bases at V and 5 bases at J, with 14 bases between. CDR3 residues: CANLTGGTEAFF. The DNA for the CDR3 is TGCGCCAACCTGACAGGAGGTACTGAAGCTTTCTTT.

This clone was counted between two and nine times. J is TRBJ1-3 and V is TRBV7-9; 7 bases match TRBD1. V shed 5 bases and J 2 bases; nucleotides not matched to a gene: 6. CDR1 is SEHNR and CDR2 is FQNEAQ in the germline V gene (reference sequence). The CDR3 is 15 residues long. This CDR3 reads CASSSSTGAGNTIYF. CDR3 bases: TGTGCCAGCAGCAGCAGTACAGGGGCTGGAAACACCATATATTTT.

In its sample, this clone was seen once. In nucleotides, the CDR3 is TGTGCCAGCAGTACCATACCGGTTAGCGGGGTATCTGGTGATACGCAGTATTTT. It translates to CASSTIPVSGVSGDTQYF. The chain uses TRBV6-2 or TRBV6-3 and TRBJ2-3, with 8 bases matching TRBD2. V shed 5 bases, J shed 6 bases, and the junction held 19 bases outside the gene matches. This CDR3 is built from 18 residues. Germline CDR1 and CDR2: MNHEY and SVGEGT.

V usage is TRBV6-6 and J usage is TRBJ1-2; maybe TRBD1 (6 bases). Trimming cost V 3 bases and J 7 bases, with 12 bases left between them. The CDR3 covers 13 residues. Germline CDR1 and CDR2: MNHNY and SVGAGI (reference sequence). The CDR3 nucleotides are TGTGCCAGCAGTTATCCCCGACAGGCTGGCTACACCTTC. Protein sequence: CASSYPRQAGYTF.

This chain uses TRBV14 with TRBJ2-7; D is possibly TRBD2 (5 bases). Germline CDR1 reads SGHDN; CDR2 reads FVKESK. Trimming took off 2 bases at V and 2 bases at J, with 10 bases between the two ends. The CDR3 is 14 residues long. CDR3 sequence reads: CASSQLSGTYEQYF. The DNA for the CDR3 is TGTGCCAGCAGCCAACTCAGCGGTACCTACGAGCAGTACTTC.

The chain links TRBV5-5 to TRBJ2-6, with TRBD2 matching over 9 bases. This CDR3 has 19 residues. CDR1 and CDR2 from the germline V gene are SGHKS and YYEKEE (reference sequence). Germline trimming cut 3 bases from V and 0 bases from J; bases unmatched to any gene: 10. CDR3: CASSSETGTSNSGANVLTF. In DNA, the CDR3 is TGTGCCAGCAGCTCGGAGACCGGGACTAGCAACTCTGGGGCCAACGTCCTGACTTTC. The full variable domain, rest sourced from reference TRBV5-5 and TRBJ2-6, is DAGVTQSPTHLIKTRGQQVTLRCSPISGHKSVSWYQQVLGQGPQFIFQYYEKEERGRGNFPDRFSARQFPNYSSELNVNALLLGDSALYLCASSSETGTSNSGANVLTFGAGSRLTVL.

The chain couples TRBV11-2 to TRBJ1-2, with D tentatively TRBD1 (5 bases). The germline V and J ends were trimmed by 5 bases and 8 bases, with 15 bases remaining between them. The CDR3 sequence is 13 residues long. Looked up from germline, CDR1 is SGHAT and CDR2 is FQNNGV. The CDR3 region is CASSPSDSRGYTF. CDR3 nucleotides: TGTGCCAGCAGCCCTTCTGACAGTCGCGGCTACACCTTC.

This chain connects TRBV15 to TRBJ2-3, with 8 nucleotides matching TRBD2. V gave up 5 bases and J gave up 8 bases; unmatched junction bases: 18. This CDR3 has 17 residues. The V gene's germline CDR1 is LNHNV and CDR2 YYDKDF (reference sequence). The CDR3 coding sequence is TGTGCCACCAGCCTTCGGACTAGCATCAGGGTGATGGGTACGCAGTATTTT. It yields the protein CATSLRTSIRVMGTQYF.

V and J are TRBV6-2 or TRBV6-3 and TRBJ2-7, with a possible D match to TRBD2 (5 bases). CDR1 is MNHEY, CDR2 SVGEGT, per germline. V was cut by 6 bases and J by 0 bases, with 21 bases left in between. This CDR3 spans 17 amino acids. The CDR3 DNA reads TGTGCCAGCAGCGACACCGCGGGTTCGAACCCCTCCTACGAGCAGTACTTC. Translated, it gives CASSDTAGSNPSYEQYF.

J is TRBJ1-1 and V is TRBV28; no clear D. Germline lookup yields CDR1 MDHEN and CDR2 SYDVKM. V was clipped by 4 bases and J by 5 bases, with 14 bases between them. CDR3 size: 14 residues. The CDR3 DNA sequence: TGTGCCAGCAGTTGGAGGAAGGCGGAGACTGAAGCTTTCTTT. Translation gives CASSWRKAETEAFF.

The V call is TRBV7-9, the J call TRBJ1-2; 12 bases agree with TRBD1. There are 18 residues in the CDR3. Germline V gene lookup returns CDR1 SEHNR and CDR2 FQNEAQ (reference sequence). V lost 2 bases, J lost 5 bases, and 12 bases stayed unmatched. The CDR3 loop reads CASSLSGEAGQGAYGYTF. CDR3 in DNA: TGTGCCAGCAGCTTATCTGGGGAAGCGGGACAGGGGGCATATGGCTACACCTTC.

The rearrangement uses TRBV10-3 and TRBJ1-2; 9 bases map to TRBD1. Losses at the gene ends were 0 bases for V and 5 bases for J; bases not matched to a gene: 16. In germline, CDR1 is ENHRY, CDR2 SYGVKD. The CDR3 totals 19 residues. The chain's CDR3 is CAISESVGTGILFTYGYTF. The CDR3 DNA follows: TGTGCCATCAGTGAGTCTGTTGGGACAGGGATTTTATTCACTTATGGCTACACCTTC.